These 5 T cell receptor beta chains were all obtained from the same sample, sequenced in a study of cytomegalovirus exposure and HLA in healthy donors. Researchers ran the PCR with 60 Vbeta and 13 Jbeta primers. Here immunoSEQ multiplex PCR was the method, and the copy in TCRdb shows in-frame clones only, minus some. The table includes about 170,000 clones, 70% to 80% detected once. Sequencing was carried out using PBMCs. All receptors come from a woman in her 50s in good health and CMV-seronegative.

The chain combines TRBV29-1 with TRBJ2-7; D unclear. The germline V gene encodes CDR1 SQVTM and CDR2 ANQGSEA. The CDR3 totals 12 residues. Trimming took off 1 base at V and 3 bases at J, with 7 bases between the two ends. Written as DNA, the CDR3 is TGCAGCGTTGAAGGGCCTTTCTACGAGCAGTACTTC. This translates into CSVEGPFYEQYF.

This clone was found a few times. J is TRBJ2-7 and V is TRBV27; TRBD2 agrees at 7 bases. CDR1 and CDR2 (germline): MNHEY, SMNVEV (reference sequence). The CDR3 extends over 13 amino acids. The V gene end was trimmed by 6 bases and the J gene end by 9 bases; junction bases not matched to a gene: 11. The CDR3 region is CASSKRDLLGQYF. In DNA form, the CDR3 reads TGTGCCAGCAGCAAGCGGGACCTGTTAGGGCAGTACTTC.

This chain joins TRBV15 and TRBJ2-7; 8 bases agree with TRBD1. The V and J ends lost 0 bases and 2 bases, in that order; junction bases with no gene match: 6. Per the germline V gene, CDR1 is LNHNV and CDR2 is YYDKDF (reference sequence). The CDR3 runs to 16 residues. The CDR3 DNA reads as TGTGCCACCAGCAGAGACGGGACAGGCAGGCCCTACGAGCAGTACTTC. Its translation is CATSRDGTGRPYEQYF.

CDR3 sequence: CTSSPSPGTAF. As DNA, the CDR3 is TGCACCAGCAGCCCATCGCCTGGCACCGCCTTC. The J gene is TRBJ2-7, the V gene TRBV1; the D call of TRBD1 is as the table states it, not checked on the DNA. TRBV1 is a documented pseudogene. The CDR3 is made up of 11 amino acids.

The rearrangement uses TRBV7-2 and TRBJ2-3, with TRBD2 matching over 8 bases. Germline trimming cut 1 base from V and 0 bases from J; bases unmatched to any gene: 6. CDR1 is SGHTA, CDR2 FQGNSA, per germline. The CDR3 is made up of 17 amino acids. This chain's CDR3 is CASSLEGTRVSTDTQYF. Here the CDR3 DNA reads TGTGCCAGCAGCTTAGAAGGGACTAGGGTTAGCACAGATACGCAGTATTTT.